Each of the 28 T cell receptor beta chains below was sequenced from the same sample in a study of T cells after yellow fever vaccination. TCRdb processed the 5' RACE reads anew with MiXCR; each CDR3 protein has one entry. The repertoire consists of approximately 600,000 distinct CDR3 sequences, with 10% to 15% occurring once and the leading ten covering about 16%. The source material was PBMCs, sampled on the day of the yellow fever booster vaccination. The source of these receptors is a man between 25 and 39 years old who received the YFV17D yellow fever vaccine.

In its sample, this clonotype was seen a few times. The chain carries TRBV5-6 and TRBJ1-2; 8 nucleotides agree with TRBD1. With V trimmed by 4 bases and J by 7 bases, 9 bases remained unmatched. Germline CDR1 and CDR2: SGHDT and YYEEEE. The CDR3 consists of 14 residues. The CDR3 nucleotides read TGTGCCAGCAGCGGCCCGACAGGGGCCGGTGGCTACACCTTC. As protein: CASSGPTGAGGYTF.

This clonotype was detected many times. J is TRBJ2-3 and V is TRBV7-9; 7 bases map to TRBD1. In germline, CDR1 is SEHNR, CDR2 FQNEAQ (reference sequence). Trimming cost V 5 bases and J 1 base; bases outside gene matches: 0. The CDR3 length is 13 residues. CDR3 in amino acids: CASSDRGTDTQYF. DNA of the CDR3: TGTGCCAGCAGCGACAGGGGCACAGATACGCAGTATTTT.

This clonotype came up a few times. The rearrangement joins TRBV30 to TRBJ2-3; weak D call: TRBD1 (5 bases). This CDR3 has 14 residues. Trimming removed 1 base from V and 4 bases from J, with 12 bases in between. Germline CDR1 GTSNPN, CDR2 SVGIG (reference sequence). For the CDR3, the DNA is TGTGCCTGGAGTGACCAGGGTCCGTCAGATACGCAGTATTTT. Its protein product is CAWSDQGPSDTQYF. The full variable domain, its missing parts supplied by reference TRBV30 and TRBJ2-3, is SQTIHQWPATLVQPVGSPLSLECTVEGTSNPNLYWYRQAAGRGLQLLFYSVGIGQISSEVPQNLSASRPQDRQFILSSKKLLLSDSGFYLCAWSDQGPSDTQYFGPGTRLTVL.

This clonotype was counted at least ten times. V gene TRBV12-3 or TRBV12-4 combines with J gene TRBJ2-1; no firm D call. The V gene lost 6 bases and the J gene lost 3 bases, with 12 bases spanning the gap. The length of the CDR3 is 14 residues. This CDR3 is CASRVGTYYNEQFF. The DNA of the CDR3 is TGTGCCAGCAGAGTCGGTACATACTACAATGAGCAGTTCTTC.

This clonotype was seen only a few times. The V gene is TRBV28, the J gene TRBJ2-2, with D uncertain. CDR3 length: 12 residues. Germline loops: CDR1 MDHEN, CDR2 SYDVKM. V was clipped by 8 bases and J by 6 bases, with 10 bases between them. The CDR3: CASRKPAGELFF. DNA for the CDR3: TGTGCCAGCCGGAAGCCCGCCGGGGAGCTGTTTTTT. Filled out from reference TRBV28 and TRBJ2-2, the complete variable domain reads DVKVTQSSRYLVKRTGEKVFLECVQDMDHENMFWYRQDPGLGLRLIYFSYDVKMKEKGDIPEGYSVSREKKERFSLILESASTNQTSMYLCASRKPAGELFFGEGSRLTVL.

This clonotype showed up just a few times. This chain connects TRBV10-3 to TRBJ2-5; D unclear. V lost 8 bases and J 4 bases, leaving 14 bases between the germline ends. The CDR3 loop spans 13 amino acids. Germline assignment: CDR1 ENHRY and CDR2 SYGVKD. The CDR3 DNA follows: TGTGCCATCTCCCCATTTATCGGAGAGACCCAGTACTTC. It translates to CAISPFIGETQYF.

This clonotype showed up just a few times. The junction does not match germline at one end; this may be a read error. The chain recombines TRBV3-1 with TRBJ2-6; D may be TRBD1 (6 bases). Germline V gene sequence: CDR1 LGHDT, CDR2 YNNKEL (reference sequence). The CDR3 has 18 amino acids. This chain's CDR3 is CACSLYPLTGTGANVLTF. CDR3 nucleotide sequence: TGTGCCTGCAGTTTATACCCCCTCACAGGGACTGGGGCCAACGTCCTGACTTTC.

This clonotype was seen a handful of times. The genes are TRBV28 and TRBJ2-1; D remains unclear. The CDR3 covers 13 residues. The ends were cut back, 11 bases at V and 2 bases at J, with 13 bases in the middle. The germline CDR1 and CDR2 sequences are MDHEN and SYDVKM. CDR3 residues: CADLVTTYNEQFF. CDR3 sequence (DNA): TGTGCCGACTTGGTAACCACCTACAATGAGCAGTTCTTC. Filled out from reference TRBV28 and TRBJ2-1, the complete variable domain reads DVKVTQSSRYLVKRTGEKVFLECVQDMDHENMFWYRQDPGLGLRLIYFSYDVKMKEKGDIPEGYSVSREKKERFSLILESASTNQTSMYLCADLVTTYNEQFFGPGTRLTVL.

A few counts support this clonotype. V is TRBV20-1 and J is TRBJ2-3; D uncertain. V was trimmed by 2 bases and J by 5 bases, leaving 5 bases between them. The germline V gene encodes CDR1 DFQATT and CDR2 SNEGSKA (reference sequence). The CDR3 consists of 11 residues. CDR3 amino acids: CSARWEDTQYF. Written as DNA, the CDR3 is TGCAGTGCTAGATGGGAAGATACGCAGTATTTT.

This clonotype was observed a few times. The V call is TRBV7-2, the J call TRBJ1-5, with a possible D match to TRBD1 (5 bases). V lost 5 bases, J lost 3 bases, and 14 bases lay in between. Germline values: CDR1 SGHTA, CDR2 FQGNSA. The CDR3 extends over 15 amino acids. CDR3 bases: TGTGCCAGCAGCAGAGCAGGGACGTTCAATCAGCCCCAGCATTTT. It yields the protein CASSRAGTFNQPQHF.

V is TRBV6-5 and J is TRBJ2-6; TRBD1 matches 8 bases. The junction had 13 bases not matched to a gene; V was cut back by 4 bases and J by 2 bases. The CDR3 spans 19 residues. Germline CDR1 and CDR2: MNHEY and SVGAGI. The CDR3 coding sequence is TGTGCCAGCAGTTCGGACAGGGCTAGTACAATGGCTGGGGCCAACGTCCTGACTTTC. Translating it yields CASSSDRASTMAGANVLTF.

This clonotype appeared once. The genes are TRBV5-1 and TRBJ2-7, with 7 bases that match TRBD2. The CDR3 has 18 residues. The J segment lost 3 bases and the V segment lost 7 bases, leaving 22 bases of the junction unmatched. The germline V gene encodes CDR1 SGHRS and CDR2 YFSETQ. In DNA form, the CDR3 reads TGCGCCAGCGGAGAGGGACTAAAGGGGACCCTTGGGGGCTACGAGCAGTACTTC. It yields the protein CASGEGLKGTLGGYEQYF.

This clonotype has just a few counts. This sequence joins TRBV20-1 and TRBJ2-1; D might be TRBD2 (6 bases). Per the germline V gene, CDR1 is DFQATT and CDR2 is SNEGSKA (reference sequence). Trimming cost V 1 base and J 7 bases, with 14 bases left between them. The CDR3 spans 14 residues. This CDR3 is CSARVTGARNEQFF. The CDR3 DNA reads as TGCAGTGCTAGAGTTACGGGAGCCAGAAATGAGCAGTTCTTC.

This clonotype was seen only a few times. The chain couples TRBV10-1 to TRBJ2-1; 14 bases line up with TRBD2. CDR1 and CDR2 from the germline V gene are WNHNN and SYGVQD (reference sequence). This CDR3 is 17 amino acids long. Trimming took 8 bases from V and 8 from J; bases not matched to a gene: 14. For the CDR3, the DNA is TGCGCCAGCTCTCCCGGGACTAGCGGGAGCGTAGGGTATGAGCAGTTCTTC. Protein product: CASSPGTSGSVGYEQFF.

The V and J genes are TRBV7-2 and TRBJ2-5; unclear D gene. CDR3 size: 15 residues. Germline V CDR1 and CDR2: SGHTA, FQGNSA. Trimming removed 5 bases from V and 1 base from J, with 14 bases in between. The CDR3 bases are TGTGCCAGCAGCCCCATGGGAAGAAGCCAAGAGACCCAGTACTTC. It yields the protein CASSPMGRSQETQYF.

The sample holds a few counts of this clonotype. The V and J genes are TRBV27 and TRBJ2-1; D is possibly TRBD1 or TRBD2 (5 bases each). V lost 0 bases and J 0 bases, leaving 9 bases between the germline ends. CDR3 length equals 16 residues. The germline V gene encodes CDR1 MNHEY and CDR2 SMNVEV (reference sequence). The CDR3 DNA follows: TGTGCCAGCAGTTTATCGAGGGGTAGCTCCTACAATGAGCAGTTCTTC. Its protein product is CASSLSRGSSYNEQFF.

The gene calls are TRBV6-5 and TRBJ2-3; D perhaps matches TRBD2 (6 bases). V was clipped by 2 bases and J by 6 bases, with 21 bases between them. Germline loops: CDR1 MNHEY, CDR2 SVGAGI. CDR3 length: 17 amino acids. CDR3 nucleotide sequence: TGTGCCAGCAGTTACAGTGGGAGGAAGACTTTGTGGGATACGCAGTATTTT. It encodes CASSYSGRKTLWDTQYF.

This clonotype occurred a few times. The genes are TRBV25-1 and TRBJ2-7; 8 bases align to TRBD2. Germline CDR1 reads MGHDK; CDR2 reads SYGVNS. CDR3 length equals 13 residues. V lost 8 bases, J lost 7 bases, and 10 bases stayed unmatched. The CDR3 protein is CASEAGVLSEQYF. CDR3 nucleotide sequence: TGTGCCAGCGAAGCGGGAGTCCTCTCTGAGCAGTACTTC.

This clonotype was seen ten or more times. The chain joins TRBV4-2 to TRBJ2-3, with 7 bases that match TRBD2. V was clipped by 0 bases and J by 4 bases; unmatched bases: 7. Germline-derived CDR1 and CDR2 are LGHNA and YNFKEQ. The CDR3 length is 16 residues. This chain's CDR3 is CASSQDSASGADTQYF. Written as DNA, the CDR3 is TGTGCCAGCAGCCAAGATTCGGCTAGCGGTGCAGATACGCAGTATTTT.

This clonotype was detected only a few times. This chain uses TRBV6-2 or TRBV6-3 with TRBJ2-7, with 10 bases identical to TRBD2. Germline trimming cut 6 bases from V and 3 bases from J; bases unmatched to any gene: 5. This CDR3 has 14 residues. Germline values: CDR1 MNHEY, CDR2 SVGEGT. CDR3 sequence (DNA): TGTGCCAGCAGCAGGACTAGCGGTGGCTACGAGCAGTACTTC. This encodes CASSRTSGGYEQYF.

The sample holds a few counts of this clonotype. V usage is TRBV6-4 and J usage is TRBJ1-5; the match to TRBD1 covers 10 bases. Losses at the gene ends were 4 bases for V and 5 bases for J; bases not matched to a gene: 8. The CDR3 has 16 amino acids. Germline values: CDR1 MRHNA, CDR2 SNTAGT. The CDR3 DNA reads TGTGCCAGCAGTGGACAGGGGGCCCTAGTAGATCAGCCCCAGCATTTT. Amino acids: CASSGQGALVDQPQHF.

Only a few counts were recorded for this clonotype. The chain links TRBV10-3 to TRBJ2-7; the D gene is possibly TRBD1 (5 bases). The CDR3 contains 12 residues. Per germline, CDR1 ENHRY and CDR2 SYGVKD. V shed 6 bases and J shed 2 bases, with 8 bases lying between them. CDR3 in amino acids: CAIRDNTYEQYF. CDR3 DNA: TGTGCCATCAGGGACAACACCTACGAGCAGTACTTC.

The V call is TRBV7-8, the J call TRBJ2-5; 7 bases align to TRBD2. The V gene's germline CDR1 is SGHVS and CDR2 FQNEAQ. The length of the CDR3 is 18 residues. V dropped 5 bases and J dropped 4; count of bases not matched to a gene: 19. The CDR3 sequence: CASSAPVPPTSLRETQYF. Written as DNA, the CDR3 is TGTGCCAGCAGCGCACCCGTCCCGCCGACTAGCCTCAGAGAGACCCAGTACTTC.

This clonotype has only a few counts. This chain joins TRBV6-2 or TRBV6-3 and TRBJ2-1; the match to TRBD2 covers 11 bases. V shed 0 bases, J shed 12 bases, and the junction held 10 bases outside the gene matches. The CDR3 contains 16 residues. Germline CDR1 reads MNHEY; CDR2 reads SVGEGT. CDR3 in amino acids: CASSYSLAGGAGGQFF. The CDR3 bases are TGTGCCAGCAGTTACTCCCTAGCGGGAGGTGCTGGCGGGCAGTTCTTC.

This clonotype was picked up a small number of times. The V and J genes are TRBV7-9 and TRBJ1-6, with 7 bases fitting TRBD1. The CDR3 is made up of 15 amino acids. Germline V lookup: CDR1 SEHNR, CDR2 FQNEAQ (reference sequence). V trimming: 6 bases; J trimming: 6 bases; junction bases outside the gene matches: 8. Here the CDR3 reads CASSPSRDSNSPLHF. Here the CDR3 DNA reads TGTGCCAGCAGTCCCTCTAGGGACAGTAATTCACCCCTCCACTTT. The full variable domain, rest sourced from reference TRBV7-9 and TRBJ1-6, is DTGVSQNPRHKITKRGQNVTFRCDPISEHNRLYWYRQTLGQGPEFLTYFQNEAQLEKSRLLSDRFSAERPKGSFSTLEIQRTEQGDSAMYLCASSPSRDSNSPLHFGNGTRLTVT.

The table lists this clonotype with a few counts. The chain joins TRBV20-1 to TRBJ2-7; 8 nucleotides align to TRBD2. Germline assignment: CDR1 DFQATT and CDR2 SNEGSKA (reference sequence). This CDR3 has 16 amino acids. Germline trimming cut 0 bases from V and 1 base from J; bases unmatched to any gene: 8. The CDR3 here is CSARDLIAGRSYEQYF. As DNA, the CDR3 is TGCAGTGCTAGAGATCTTATAGCGGGACGTTCCTACGAGCAGTACTTC.

This clonotype was counted between two and nine times. The chain joins TRBV20-1 to TRBJ2-7; 8 nucleotides agree with TRBD2. The CDR3 is 11 amino acids. Germline CDR1 reads DFQATT; CDR2 reads SNEGSKA (reference sequence). J lost 6 bases, V lost 6 bases, and 4 bases had no gene match. In nucleotides, the CDR3 is TGCAGTGCCAAGACTAGCGCCGAGCAGTACTTC. As protein: CSAKTSAEQYF.

The CDR3 loop is CASSFPGSQGDTQYF. The CDR3 DNA reads TGTGCCAGCAGTTTCCCCGGCTCCCAGGGAGATACGCAGTATTTT. The chain has TRBV12-3 or TRBV12-4 and TRBJ2-3, with a possible D match to TRBD1 (5 bases). This CDR3 region has 15 residues. The V end lost 3 bases, the J end lost 5 bases, and 15 bases lay between the germline ends.